These 19 T cell receptor beta chains came from one sample sequenced in a study of blood T cell repertoires in COVID-19. Repertoires were generated with immunoSEQ multiplex PCR, while TCRdb's copy carries only in-frame clones and drops some. The repertoire holds about 15,000 clones, with 85% to 90% as singletons. Material for sequencing was peripheral blood. The source is a woman in her 70s in a cohort sampled during active or convalescent COVID-19.

The chain is built from TRBV9 and TRBJ1-2; D is possibly TRBD1 (6 bases). Between the trimmed V and J ends, which lost 0 bases and 0 bases, there was a span of 9 bases. The CDR3 loop spans 15 amino acids. CDR1 and CDR2 from the germline V gene are SGDLS and YYNGEE. In DNA, the CDR3 is TGTGCCAGCAGCGTAGACAGGGCAGCTAACTATGGCTACACCTTC. Amino acid sequence: CASSVDRAANYGYTF.

The count of this clone is one. The chain couples TRBV30 to TRBJ1-2, with 11 bases aligning to TRBD1. There are 18 residues in the CDR3. Germline trimming cut 0 bases from V and 5 bases from J; bases unmatched to any gene: 14. Per the germline V gene, CDR1 is GTSNPN and CDR2 is SVGIG (reference sequence). Written as DNA, the CDR3 is TGTGCCTGGAGTGTTTTCAATAGAAGGGACAGGGGGAGGTATGGCTACACCTTC. This sequence encodes CAWSVFNRRDRGRYGYTF. The full variable domain, completed using reference TRBV30 and TRBJ1-2, is SQTIHQWPATLVQPVGSPLSLECTVEGTSNPNLYWYRQAAGRGLQLLFYSVGIGQISSEVPQNLSASRPQDRQFILSSKKLLLSDSGFYLCAWSVFNRRDRGRYGYTFGSGTRLTVV.

The chain has TRBV11-2 and TRBJ1-3; D might be TRBD1 (5 bases). The CDR3 runs 17 residues. The V and J ends lost 4 bases and 0 bases respectively, with 16 bases between them. The V gene's germline CDR1 is SGHAT and CDR2 FQNNGV. The CDR3 sequence is CASSSPRAASSGNTIYF. The CDR3 nucleotides are TGTGCCAGCAGCTCCCCCAGGGCAGCCAGCTCTGGAAACACCATATATTTT.

This clone showed up just a few times. V gene TRBV5-1 combines with J gene TRBJ1-1; the match to TRBD1 covers 7 bases. V lost 4 bases, J lost 7 bases, and 10 bases stayed unmatched. The V gene's germline CDR1 is SGHRS and CDR2 YFSETQ. The CDR3 length is 14 residues. The CDR3 loop reads CASSAKQGNHEAFF. The CDR3 nucleotides read TGCGCCAGCAGCGCAAAACAGGGGAACCATGAAGCTTTCTTT.

The sample holds one count of this clone. V and J are TRBV11-2 and TRBJ2-7; D is uncertain. V lost 0 bases and J 6 bases, leaving 9 bases between the germline ends. This CDR3 comprises 13 residues. Germline V gene lookup returns CDR1 SGHAT and CDR2 FQNNGV. The CDR3 DNA is TGTGCCAGCAGCTTAGATCTAGGAGCCGAGCAGTACTTC. This gives the protein CASSLDLGAEQYF.

The chain is built from TRBV4-3 and TRBJ2-3, with 8 bases fitting TRBD1. Germline CDR1 and CDR2: LGHNA and YSLEER. The CDR3 covers 18 residues. Trimming removed 0 bases from V and 1 base from J; junction bases left unmatched: 9. The CDR3: CASSQDRQTGDRTDTQYF. CDR3 nucleotides: TGCGCCAGCAGCCAAGATAGGCAGACAGGGGACCGCACAGATACGCAGTATTTT.

The rearrangement links TRBV10-3 to TRBJ2-7; TRBD1 aligns across 8 bases. V shed 10 bases and J 3 bases; nucleotides not matched to a gene: 5. CDR3 length equals 12 residues. Germline V gene lookup returns CDR1 ENHRY and CDR2 SYGVKD. CDR3 sequence reads: CATRDRSYEQYF. CDR3 coding DNA: TGTGCCACTCGGGACAGGAGCTACGAGCAGTACTTC.

The chain uses TRBV20-1 and TRBJ2-5; TRBD1 might be the D (6 bases). CDR3 length: 15 residues. Germline V gene sequence: CDR1 DFQATT, CDR2 SNEGSKA (reference sequence). V was clipped by 3 bases and J by 0 bases, with 14 bases between them. CDR3: CSASREAGDQETQYF. The CDR3 DNA sequence: TGCAGTGCTAGTCGAGAGGCAGGGGACCAAGAGACCCAGTACTTC.

This clone was recorded a few times. V usage is TRBV4-3 and J usage is TRBJ1-3; D call uncertain. V was clipped by 4 bases and J by 3 bases, with 7 bases between them. Germline V gene data show CDR1 as LGHNA and CDR2 as YSLEER. CDR3 size: 13 residues. CDR3: CASSPGVGNTIYF. The CDR3 DNA follows: TGCGCCAGCAGCCCCGGGGTTGGAAACACCATATATTTT.

CDR3 DNA: TGCGCCAGCAGCGCATTTAGCGGGTCTGGAAACACCATATATTTT. Translating it yields CASSAFSGSGNTIYF. The chain employs TRBV4-1 and TRBJ1-3; the D is unclear. The CDR3 totals 15 residues. Germline V CDR1 and CDR2: MGHRA, YSYEKL. V was trimmed by 5 bases and J by 1 base, leaving 12 bases between them.

The gene calls are TRBV2 and TRBJ1-2; D not certain. The germline V and J ends were trimmed by 6 bases and 4 bases, with 12 bases remaining between them. CDR1 and CDR2 (germline): SNHLY, FYNNEI. This CDR3 has 13 amino acids. The CDR3 region has the DNA TGTGCCAGCAGGTCTGGGGAGAGCTATGGCTACACCTTC. Amino acid sequence: CASRSGESYGYTF.

The chain recombines TRBV19 with TRBJ2-1; no definite D call. From germline, CDR1 is LNHDA and CDR2 SQIVND (reference sequence). This CDR3 contains 14 residues. Trimming left V 6 bases short and J 9 bases short, with 18 bases between. The CDR3 DNA reads as TGTGCCAGTAGGCCTCCCCGGGTCCGCGGTGAGCAGTTCTTC. This translates into CASRPPRVRGEQFF.

The chain combines TRBV9 with TRBJ1-2, with D perhaps matching TRBD1 (5 bases). The CDR3 loop spans 14 amino acids. Germline loops: CDR1 SGDLS, CDR2 YYNGEE. Trimming removed 4 bases at V and 4 bases at J, with 14 bases between. CDR3 protein: CASSPEGQAYGYTF. The CDR3 nucleotides read TGTGCCAGCAGCCCAGAAGGACAAGCCTATGGCTACACCTTC.

The chain combines TRBV6-5 with TRBJ1-4; 10 positions agree with TRBD1. There are 14 residues in the CDR3. In germline, CDR1 is MNHEY, CDR2 SVGAGI. After removal of 6 bases from V and 7 bases from J, the junction contained 5 bases not matched to a gene. This chain's CDR3 is CASSGTGVGEKLFF. CDR3 DNA sequence: TGTGCCAGCAGCGGGACAGGGGTTGGTGAAAAACTGTTTTTT.

This chain connects TRBV5-1 to TRBJ1-1, with 8 bases lining up with TRBD1. J lost 4 bases, V lost 0 bases, and 11 bases had no gene match. Germline V gives CDR1 SGHRS, CDR2 YFSETQ. The CDR3 totals 17 residues. The DNA of the CDR3 is TGCGCCAGCAGCTTGGCTGGACAGGGCAGGGGAGGCACTGAAGCTTTCTTT. Translating gives CASSLAGQGRGGTEAFF.

This rearrangement joins TRBV28 to TRBJ1-1; 10 positions match TRBD1. V lost 3 bases to trimming and J lost 6 bases; unmatched junction nucleotides: 13. The CDR3 totals 17 residues. Germline CDR1 is MDHEN and CDR2 is SYDVKM. The CDR3 DNA reads TGTGCCAGCAGTTTCCCCCCGCGACAGGGGGCGCAGGCTGAAGCTTTCTTT. Protein: CASSFPPRQGAQAEAFF.

The genes are TRBV18 and TRBJ1-1; D remains unclear. This CDR3 comprises 17 residues. The germline V and J ends were trimmed by 1 base and 4 bases, with 19 bases remaining between them. CDR1 KGHSH and CDR2 LQKENI come from the germline V gene. The CDR3 nucleotides are TGTGCCAGCTCACCACAAAATTCCGCGGGAGCGGCCACTGAAGCTTTCTTT. Amino acids: CASSPQNSAGAATEAFF.

The chain uses TRBV7-2 and TRBJ2-3, with 9 bases that match TRBD1. Germline assignment: CDR1 SGHTA and CDR2 FQGNSA. This CDR3 contains 15 residues. V was pared by 5 bases and J by 7 bases, with 10 bases of the junction left unmatched. CDR3: CASSRQGVVTNTQYF. As DNA, the CDR3 is TGTGCCAGCAGCAGACAGGGGGTTGTTACAAATACGCAGTATTTT.

The V and J genes are TRBV3-1 (or the pseudogene TRBV3-2) and TRBJ2-1, with 12 positions matching TRBD2. The trim removed 4 bases at V and 4 bases at J, leaving 2 bases unmatched. This CDR3 is built from 15 residues. Germline V lookup: CDR1 LGHDT, CDR2 YNNKEL (reference sequence). The CDR3 coding sequence is TGTGCCAGCAGCCGACTAGCGGGGGCTTACAATGAGCAGTTCTTC. It specifies CASSRLAGAYNEQFF.